The subject of this entry is one T cell receptor beta chain. There are 15 residues in the CDR3. Germline V gene sequence: CDR1 DFQATT, CDR2 SNEGSKA (reference sequence). Trimming shortened V by 3 bases and J by 0 bases, and 11 bases separated the two germline ends. These data belong to a study of blood T cells in healthy people across ages. Next came a second PCR, run for about 6 to 12 cycles, which used a sample-barcoded 5' primer along with a J-beta primer mix. Each cDNA molecule, via a template-switch adaptor with 12 random nucleotides, was tagged. TCRdb called the 5' RACE reads again in MiXCR, with one record for every CDR3 protein. In the table there are approximately 800,000 distinct CDR3 sequences, 55% to 70% of which are singletons.

The sequencing input was blood. This TCR derives from a man aged 25 to 45 in good health. The chain joins TRBV20-1 to TRBJ1-4, with D uncertain. CDR3 coding DNA: TGCAGTGCTAGGGTCCCCGGATCAACTAATGAAAAACTGTTTTTT. Its protein is CSARVPGSTNEKLFF.